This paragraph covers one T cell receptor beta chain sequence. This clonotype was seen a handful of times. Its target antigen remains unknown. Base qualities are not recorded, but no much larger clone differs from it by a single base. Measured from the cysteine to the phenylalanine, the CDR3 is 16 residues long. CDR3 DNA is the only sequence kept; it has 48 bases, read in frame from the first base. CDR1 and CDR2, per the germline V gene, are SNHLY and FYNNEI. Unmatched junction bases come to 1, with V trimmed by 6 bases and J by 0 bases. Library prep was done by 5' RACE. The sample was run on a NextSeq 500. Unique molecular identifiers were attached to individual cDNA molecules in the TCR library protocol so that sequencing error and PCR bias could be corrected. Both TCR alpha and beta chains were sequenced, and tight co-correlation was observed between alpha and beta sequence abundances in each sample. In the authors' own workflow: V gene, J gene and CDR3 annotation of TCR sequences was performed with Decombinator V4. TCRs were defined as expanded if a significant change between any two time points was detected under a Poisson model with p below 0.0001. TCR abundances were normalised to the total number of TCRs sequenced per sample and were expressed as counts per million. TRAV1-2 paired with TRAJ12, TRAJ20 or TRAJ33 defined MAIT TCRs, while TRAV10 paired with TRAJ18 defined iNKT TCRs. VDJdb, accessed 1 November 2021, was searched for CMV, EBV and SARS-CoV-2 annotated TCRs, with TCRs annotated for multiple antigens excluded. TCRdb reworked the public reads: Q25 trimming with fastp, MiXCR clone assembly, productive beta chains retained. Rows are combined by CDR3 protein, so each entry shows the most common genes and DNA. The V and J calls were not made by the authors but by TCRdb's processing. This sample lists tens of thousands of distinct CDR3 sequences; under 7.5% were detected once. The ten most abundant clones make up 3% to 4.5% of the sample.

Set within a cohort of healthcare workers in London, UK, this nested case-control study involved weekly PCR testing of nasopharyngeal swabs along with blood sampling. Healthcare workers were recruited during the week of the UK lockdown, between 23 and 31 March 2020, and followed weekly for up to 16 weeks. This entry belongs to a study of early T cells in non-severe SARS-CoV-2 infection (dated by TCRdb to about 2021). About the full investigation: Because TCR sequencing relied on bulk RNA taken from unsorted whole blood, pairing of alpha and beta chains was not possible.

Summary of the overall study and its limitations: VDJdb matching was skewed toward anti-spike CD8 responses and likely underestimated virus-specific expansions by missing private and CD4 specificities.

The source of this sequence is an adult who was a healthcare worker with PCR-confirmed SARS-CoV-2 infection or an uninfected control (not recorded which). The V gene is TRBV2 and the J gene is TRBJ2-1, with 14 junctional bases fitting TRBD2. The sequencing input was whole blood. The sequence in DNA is TGTGCCAGCAGGGGACTAGCGGGGGACTCCTACAATGAGCAGTTCTTC. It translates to CASRGLAGDSYNEQFF.